Listed below are T cell receptor beta chains from one sample, sequenced in a study of shared clonotypes between healthy human individuals. Method: immunoSEQ multiplex PCR; TCRdb's copy keeps in-frame clones and lacks some. The sample contains hundreds of thousands of clones, roughly 98% of which appear only once. The sample was naive CD8+ T cells sorted from blood. The origin of the receptors is a man between 25 and 39 years old in good health. Both conserved end residues are part of each CDR3. The order of the fields is V gene, CDR3 length, clone size, J gene, D gene, CDR3 DNA, CDR3 protein. A D gene is named only where the DNA matches it firmly. Only some rows state a clone size, as once, few, many or a class for expanded clones.

TRBV7-9	11	NA	TRBJ1-1	NA	TGTGCCAGCAGCTTAGCCACTGAAGCTTTCTTT	CASSLATEAFF
TRBV13	14	NA	TRBJ1-1	TRBD1	TGTGCCAGCAGCCCTGGGACAGTGTACACTGAAGCTTTCTTT	CASSPGTVYTEAFF
TRBV10-2	14	NA	TRBJ1-3	NA	TGCGCCAGCAGTGAGAAGGAAGGTGGAAACACCATATATTTT	CASSEKEGGNTIYF
TRBV13	13	NA	TRBJ2-2	NA	TGTGCCAGCAGCCATGTTAACACCGGGGAGCTGTTTTTT	CASSHVNTGELFF
TRBV29-1	14	NA	TRBJ2-5	NA	TGCAGCGCTACGGGTCCGGCGGAAGAAGAGACCCAGTACTTC	CSATGPAEEETQYF
TRBV29-1	19	once	TRBJ2-1	TRBD2	TGCAGCGTCATCCTAACAGGGGCCGTGACTAGCGGACTATACAATGAGCAGTTCTTC	CSVILTGAVTSGLYNEQFF
TRBV2	15	NA	TRBJ2-1	NA	TGTGCCAGCAGTGATTTGGACTCGCGCCTAGGGGAGCAGTTCTTC	CASSDLDSRLGEQFF
TRBV28	12	NA	TRBJ2-1	TRBD1	TGTGCCAGCAGTGCCTTGACAGGGGAGCAGTTCTTC	CASSALTGEQFF
TRBV7-9	14	NA	TRBJ1-5	NA	TGTGCCAGCAGCTTAGACTTAGCCGGACAGCCCCAGCATTTT	CASSLDLAGQPQHF
TRBV7-9	14	NA	TRBJ2-1	NA	TGTGCCAGCACCTTCCGCGGATTGCTTAATGAGCAGTTCTTC	CASTFRGLLNEQFF
TRBV11-3	17	once	TRBJ2-1	TRBD2	TGTGCCAGCAGCTCACTGGCTAGCGGGAGTACCTACAATGAGCAGTTCTTC	CASSSLASGSTYNEQFF
TRBV9	12	NA	TRBJ2-3	NA	TGTGCCAGCAGCGTACGAGCAGATACGCAGTATTTT	CASSVRADTQYF
TRBV13	13	once	TRBJ2-1	NA	TGTGCCAGCAGGGAGGGCACTTACAATGAGCAGTTCTTC	CASREGTYNEQFF
TRBV27	14	NA	TRBJ2-1	NA	TGTGCCAGCAGTTACCGTAGCTCCTACAATGAGCAGTTCTTC	CASSYRSSYNEQFF
TRBV28	13	NA	TRBJ2-5	NA	TGTGCCAGCAGTTTATATGGAACAGAGACCCAGTACTTC	CASSLYGTETQYF
TRBV27	13	NA	TRBJ1-1	NA	TGTGCCAGTCGACTCGAAATAAACACTGAAGCTTTCTTT	CASRLEINTEAFF
TRBV29-1	17	NA	TRBJ2-6	TRBD2	TGCAGCGTTGAATTGCGGGAGCGAAGCTCTGGGGCCAACGTCCTGACTTTC	CSVELRERSSGANVLTF
TRBV7-8	19	NA	TRBJ1-1	NA	TGTGCCAGCAGCTTAGTGGGAGGAAAAACCGGCTATCTGAACACTGAAGCTTTCTTT	CASSLVGGKTGYLNTEAFF
TRBV20-1	11	NA	TRBJ2-1	NA	TGCAGTGCTAGAGCGTATAGTGAGCAGTTCTTC	CSARAYSEQFF
TRBV5-6	16	NA	TRBJ2-1	TRBD2	TGTGCCAGCAGCGAGAGACTAGCGGGAGCGTTCAATGAGCAGTTCTTC	CASSERLAGAFNEQFF
TRBV28	12	once	TRBJ2-7	NA	TGTGCCAGCAGTTTATACTCCTACGAGCAGTACTTC	CASSLYSYEQYF
TRBV11-2	13	NA	TRBJ1-1	NA	TGTGCCAGCAGCCCCCTCGGACAGATTGAAGCTTTCTTT	CASSPLGQIEAFF
TRBV29-1	11	NA	TRBJ2-7	NA	TGCAGCGTTGGGGGCTCCTACGAGCAGTACTTC	CSVGGSYEQYF
TRBV28	12	once	TRBJ2-7	NA	TGTGCCAGCAGTGACAGGTCCTACGAGCAGTACTTC	CASSDRSYEQYF
TRBV7-2	17	NA	TRBJ2-1	TRBD2	TGTGCCAGCAGCCCGAAACCGACTAGCGGGACCTACAATGAGCAGTTCTTC	CASSPKPTSGTYNEQFF
TRBV5-1	18	NA	TRBJ2-7	TRBD1	TGCGCCAGCAGCTTGCGGACTCCGACAGGGGGAGCGGGCTACGAGCAGTACTTC	CASSLRTPTGGAGYEQYF
TRBV7-9	17	NA	TRBJ1-4	NA	TGTGCCAGCAGCTTATGGGGACGGGGACGGTGGAATGAAAAACTGTTTTTT	CASSLWGRGRWNEKLFF
TRBV27	15	NA	TRBJ2-7	TRBD1	TGTGCCAGCAGTACTTGGACAGGACCCACCTACGAGCAGTACTTC	CASSTWTGPTYEQYF
TRBV7-9	16	NA	TRBJ1-2	TRBD1	TGTGCCAGCAGCTTACAGGACAGGGAAACGTTCTATGGCTACACCTTC	CASSLQDRETFYGYTF
TRBV30	14	NA	TRBJ2-7	NA	TGTGCCTGGAGTGCGGGGATAGGGTCCTACGAGCAGTACTTC	CAWSAGIGSYEQYF
TRBV29-1	15	NA	TRBJ2-7	NA	TGCAGCGTTGACTTAGCCGGGACCGAGACCTACGAGCAGTACTTC	CSVDLAGTETYEQYF
TRBV15	12	NA	TRBJ1-5	NA	TGTGCCACCAGCAGAGATACGAGGCCCCAGCATTTT	CATSRDTRPQHF
TRBV18	14	NA	TRBJ2-7	NA	TGTGCCAGCTCACTCGAGACTAGTACCTACGAGCAGTACTTC	CASSLETSTYEQYF
TRBV7-9	12	once	TRBJ2-1	NA	TGTGCCAGCGGGCGGGTCTACAATGAGCAGTTCTTC	CASGRVYNEQFF
TRBV18	12	NA	TRBJ2-7	TRBD2	TGTGCCAGCTCACCAGGGGGGGGAGAGCAGCACTTC	CASSPGGGEQHF
TRBV9	14	NA	TRBJ1-4	TRBD1	TGTGCCAGCAGCGTTGGGGACAGCGATGAAAAACTGTTTTTT	CASSVGDSDEKLFF
TRBV27	16	NA	TRBJ2-5	TRBD1	TGTGCCAGCAGTTCGACCAGGGACAGGGGGCTAGAGACCCAGTACTTC	CASSSTRDRGLETQYF
TRBV7-9	15	NA	TRBJ2-7	TRBD1	TGTGCCAGCAGCCTCCCGGGACAGCGAAACTACGAGCAGTACTTC	CASSLPGQRNYEQYF
TRBV14	15	NA	TRBJ1-2	NA	TGTGCCAGCAGCCCGCTGGGTACTAGGGCCTATGGCTACACCTTC	CASSPLGTRAYGYTF
TRBV2	12	NA	TRBJ2-5	NA	TGTGCCAGCAGGGGGGGCAGGGAGACCCAGTACTTC	CASRGGRETQYF
TRBV7-9	15	once	TRBJ2-7	TRBD2	TGTGCCAGCAGCTTAACTAGCGGGAGGGGGGACGAGCAGTACTTC	CASSLTSGRGDEQYF
TRBV19	15	NA	TRBJ2-3	NA	TGTGCCAGTAGTATGGGTCAGGGTTGGACAGATACGCAGTATTTT	CASSMGQGWTDTQYF
TRBV4-1	15	once	TRBJ2-7	TRBD1	TGCGCCAGCAGCCAAGTTTTACAGGGGGCCCACGAGCAGTACTTC	CASSQVLQGAHEQYF
TRBV9	12	NA	TRBJ2-7	NA	TGTGCCAGCAACCGGGGACAAGGCGAGCAGTACTTC	CASNRGQGEQYF
TRBV6-6	14	NA	TRBJ2-1	NA	TGTGCCAGCAGTTTCGAAAACACCCACAATGAGCAGTTCTTC	CASSFENTHNEQFF
TRBV7-9	15	NA	TRBJ1-2	NA	TGTGCCAGCAGCTTACGGGCGGTGCCGATCTATGGCTACACCTTC	CASSLRAVPIYGYTF
TRBV7-8	15	NA	TRBJ2-7	NA	TGTGCCAGCAGCTTAGGGGCAGGGGACTCCTACGAGCAGTACTTC	CASSLGAGDSYEQYF
TRBV11-2	15	NA	TRBJ1-5	NA	TGTGCCAGCAGCTTAGGGGATTTTAGCAATCAGCCCCAGCATTTT	CASSLGDFSNQPQHF
TRBV7-9	13	NA	TRBJ2-7	NA	TGTGCCAGCAGCCCGATCGGGCGGTACGAGCAGTACTTC	CASSPIGRYEQYF
TRBV27	15	NA	TRBJ2-7	TRBD1	TGTGCCAGCTCTACTTCCGGGACAGGGTCCTACGAGCAGTACTTC	CASSTSGTGSYEQYF
TRBV7-8	16	NA	TRBJ2-7	TRBD1	TGTGCCAGCAGCTTGGCGACCGGGACAGGGTTCTACGAGCAGTACTTC	CASSLATGTGFYEQYF
TRBV4-2	14	NA	TRBJ2-7	NA	TGTGCCAGCAGCCTAAACAGGTTATCCTACGAGCAGTACTTC	CASSLNRLSYEQYF
TRBV11-1	15	NA	TRBJ2-3	NA	TGTGCCAGCAGCCCCAGGAGAGGAGGCACAGATACGCAGTATTTT	CASSPRRGGTDTQYF
TRBV29-1	13	NA	TRBJ2-7	NA	TGCAGCGTTGTATCAGCAGGAGGTTACGAGCAGTACTTC	CSVVSAGGYEQYF
TRBV18	13	NA	TRBJ2-7	TRBD1	TGTGCCAGCTCAAACCGGGACAGTTACGAGCAGTACTTC	CASSNRDSYEQYF
TRBV9	14	NA	TRBJ2-7	TRBD2	TGTGCCAGCAACCCCGGGACTAGCGGTTACGAGCAGTACTTC	CASNPGTSGYEQYF